This T cell receptor beta chain was found in a study of CD8 T cells in ankylosing spondylitis (dated by TCRdb to about 2017). Regarding the study in general: To find TCR variants linked to disease, the study profiled T cell receptor beta repertoires in ankylosing spondylitis patients and healthy donors. The full study cohort comprised 20 to 25 ankylosing spondylitis patients and some 110 healthy donors. Peripheral blood samples were taken, and synovial fluid was additionally collected from ankylosing spondylitis patients.

The paper's findings and limits, for the study overall: Significant enrichment of the disease-linked clones was reported in matched synovial fluid samples from ankylosing spondylitis patients. Blood from ankylosing spondylitis patients appeared to be characterized by a TCR beta motif made up of fewer than ten highly homologous amino acid variants. The disease-linked clones had a CD8+ phenotype and were found at relatively low frequencies in peripheral blood. Some motif variants had previously been reported in the synovial fluid and blood of reactive arthritis patients, which suggests shared mechanisms of disease initiation.

CDR3 length: 16 amino acids, cysteine to phenylalanine. The CDR3 DNA has 48 bases and is translated from base 1. Here V drops 1 base and J drops 4 bases, and the junction holds 6 bases not matched to any gene. CDR1 and CDR2 are drawn from the germline V gene (reference sequence): SEHNR, FQNEAQ. Instrument on record: Illumina HiSeq 2500. Quantitative 5'-RACE with molecular barcodes was used to prepare TCR beta libraries. In the original analysis: To identify disease-linked TCR variants, a new computational method was used, one built on a probabilistic model of VDJ rearrangement. TCRdb redid the processing of the public reads, applying fastp at Q25 and MiXCR, and retained in-frame beta chains. CDR3 protein duplicates are merged, each entry listing the most common genes and DNA. TCRdb assigned the V and J calls; the authors' analysis was not used. The sample profile shows just under 550,000 distinct CDR3 sequences; roughly an eighth of them were found once. The top ten clonotypes cover 6.8% of the sample.

This clonotype was seen repeatedly, ten times or more. Its antigen is not yet known. The record has no base qualities; no much larger clone is one base away. Sequenced: blood, either unsorted or a sorted T cell fraction (not recorded which). This clonotype originated in a male donor with ankylosing spondylitis. In this chain, TRBV7-9 is recombined with TRBJ2-1; 8 central nucleotides agree with TRBD2. The CDR3 reads CASSLVGLAGYNEQFF. The DNA sequence reads TGTGCCAGCAGCTTAGTAGGTCTAGCGGGTTACAATGAGCAGTTCTTC. Reference TRBV7-9 and TRBJ2-1 genes cover what lies past the CDR3, so the full variable domain is DTGVSQNPRHKITKRGQNVTFRCDPISEHNRLYWYRQTLGQGPEFLTYFQNEAQLEKSRLLSDRFSAERPKGSFSTLEIQRTEQGDSAMYLCASSLVGLAGYNEQFFGPGTRLTVL.